This T cell receptor (beta chain) was recovered during a study of blood T cell repertoires in COVID-19. Turning to the study itself: The United States, Italy and Spain provided the acute and convalescent COVID-19 samples. PBMCs, B-cell-depleted T cells, or T cells were the source of the cDNA or gDNA that made up the material.

The V and J ends lost 2 bases and 1 base respectively, with 6 bases between them. The length of the CDR3 is 13 residues. Germline-derived CDR1 and CDR2 are SGHRS and YFSETQ. Source study methods: Scientists estimated how many nucleated cells there were by amplifying reference gene primers. Data came from immunoSEQ multiplex PCR; TCRdb stores just in-frame clones and leaves some out. V and J calls and clone size are as listed in that table; D and trimming were resolved from the DNA. The profile shows approximately 100,000 clones, around 85% of them singletons. The TCR was taken from a woman in her 70s with active or convalescent COVID-19. V gene TRBV5-1 combines with J gene TRBJ2-5; TRBD1 might be the D (6 bases). The sequenced sample consisted of peripheral blood. This CDR3 reads CASSLQGQETQYF. The CDR3 DNA sequence: TGCGCCAGCAGCTTACAGGGCCAAGAGACCCAGTACTTC.